This TCR beta chain originates from a study of blood T cell repertoires in COVID-19. Study-wide background: Samples came from the United States, Italy and Spain, spanning acute and convalescent COVID-19. Sample material is recorded as cDNA or gDNA derived from T cells, B-cell-depleted T cells, or PBMCs.

The CDR3 runs 17 residues. Looked up from germline, CDR1 is LNHDA and CDR2 is SQIVND (reference sequence). V lost 3 bases, J lost 4 bases, and 21 bases lay in between. Original processing methods: The authors estimated nucleated cell counts from reference gene primer amplification. The repertoire was sequenced with immunoSEQ multiplex PCR; TCRdb's copy has only in-frame clones and lacks some. That table gives V, J and clone size, and the DNA gave D and trimming. The sample lists fewer than 30,000 clones, under 80% occurring once. The gene calls are TRBV19 and TRBJ2-5; the D gene is possibly TRBD2 (7 bases). Sequencing was done on a sample of peripheral blood. This TCR was recovered from an older woman with active or convalescent COVID-19. CDR3: CASSIFGGREPRETQYF. In DNA form, the CDR3 reads TGTGCCAGTAGTATTTTCGGGGGGCGGGAGCCCCGAGAGACCCAGTACTTC.